The clone carrying this T cell receptor (beta chain) was counted ten times or more. Its antigen is not identified. These data originate in a study of response to subunit inactivated influenza vaccine. Looked up from germline, CDR1 is KGHSH and CDR2 is LQKENI. V was trimmed by 3 bases and J by 8 bases, leaving 17 bases between them. The CDR3 sequence is 15 residues long. Using its own MiXCR run on the RT-PCR reads, TCRdb lists one record per CDR3 protein. In the table there are about 700,000 distinct CDR3 sequences, approximately 15% of which are singletons. Findings of the study overall: T cells newly recruited by each seasonal influenza vaccination are few, the authors suggested.

V is TRBV18 and J is TRBJ2-1; D perhaps matches TRBD2 (5 bases). This TCR derives from a middle-aged man who received an inactivated influenza vaccine. The sample here was PBMCs from blood, taken less than 15 days before vaccination. This chain's CDR3 is CASSPDGRDSDEQFF. The CDR3 bases are TGTGCCAGCTCACCGGATGGCCGGGATAGCGATGAGCAGTTCTTC.